This T cell receptor beta chain was sequenced for a study of blood T cell dynamics during melanoma immunotherapy. Looking at the study overall: Standard first-line treatment here was pembrolizumab or nivolumab plus ipilimumab in metastatic melanoma.

A fixed DNA input of about 0.35 ug was used per bulk PBMC sample. Profiled with immunoSEQ multiplex PCR; TCRdb holds only in-frame clones, not every one. The repertoire holds 10,000 to 15,000 clones, with roughly 83% as singletons. As for time point: pre-treatment baseline. Germline CDR1 ENHRY, CDR2 SYGVKD. Germline trimming cut 11 bases from V and 6 bases from J; bases unmatched to any gene: 12. This CDR3 is built from 13 residues. Sequenced here: blood, sampled from a patient treated with checkpoint blockade. This clonotype originated in a human donor with melanoma. The J gene is TRBJ2-7, the V gene TRBV10-3, with 8 nucleotides matching TRBD1. For the CDR3, the DNA is TGTGCCGTCGACGGGACAGGCCTTGGCGAGCAGTACTTC. Its protein is CAVDGTGLGEQYF.